The clone carrying this T cell receptor beta chain was detected many times. Its antigen is undetermined. The source of the sample is a study of blood T cells in healthy people across ages. Using a J-beta primer mix together with a sample-barcoded 5' primer, a second PCR was run for about 6 to 12 cycles. The authors tagged each cDNA molecule using a template-switch adaptor with 12 random nucleotides. One entry per CDR3 protein, called by TCRdb with MiXCR from the 5' RACE reads. This sample has 550,000 to 650,000 distinct CDR3 sequences, with less than 35% found just once. Regarding the study as a whole: Shifts in expanded clonotypes may have been confounded by donor CMV status, which was unknown. Estimated diversity across one million T cells was deemed an underestimate. Versus aged donors, long-lived donors had higher diversity and more naive CD4+ cells.

The source material was blood. The sequence came from a woman older than 75 in good health.

Here the CDR3 reads CASSQDLGDTIRAQFF. The CDR3 DNA is TGTGCCAGCAGCCAAGATCTAGGTGACACTATCCGGGCGCAGTTCTTC. The V and J genes are TRBV4-2 and TRBJ2-1; D is ambiguous. Between the trimmed V and J ends, which lost 0 bases and 12 bases, there was a span of 21 bases. This CDR3 has 16 amino acids. Germline values: CDR1 LGHNA, CDR2 YNFKEQ.